This is a list of T cell receptor beta chains from one sample in a study of radiotherapy plus CTLA-4 blockade in lung cancer. Sequencing was performed with immunoSEQ multiplex PCR; in TCRdb, only in-frame clones are kept and a portion is missing. The sample contains about 62,000 clones, around 77% of which appear only once. Sequences were derived from peripheral blood, sampled from a patient treated with radiotherapy plus ipilimumab. The source is a human donor with non-small cell lung cancer who had a complete response to radiotherapy plus ipilimumab. The CDR3 runs from the conserved cysteine through the conserved F or W. A D gene is named only where the DNA matches it firmly. The size of a clone is reported for some rows only, either as once, few or many, or as a class for expanded clones.

size,J,D,V,CDR3,DNA
-,TRBJ1-5,-,TRBV7-8,CASSSQSNQPQHF,TGTGCCAGCAGCTCACAGAGCAATCAGCCCCAGCATTTT
few,TRBJ1-2,-,TRBV5-1,CASSFLGEGNGYTF,TGCGCCAGCAGCTTTCTCGGGGAAGGGAATGGCTACACCTTC
-,TRBJ2-7,TRBD1,TRBV4-3,CASSQELRQGSSSYEQYF,TGCGCCAGCAGCCAAGAGTTGAGACAGGGGTCCTCGTCCTACGAGCAGTACTTC
-,TRBJ1-2,-,TRBV9,CASSPDSQGTYYGYTF,TGTGCCAGCAGCCCGGACTCACAGGGAACGTACTATGGCTACACCTTC
-,TRBJ2-7,TRBD2,TRBV19,CASSILAGSSYEQYF,TGTGCCAGTAGTATCTTAGCGGGGAGCTCCTACGAGCAGTACTTC
-,TRBJ2-2,-,TRBV15,CATSRDQGDNGELFF,TGTGCCACCAGCAGAGATCAAGGGGATAACGGGGAGCTGTTTTTT
-,TRBJ1-1,-,TRBV28,CASSVVGAGGTEAFF,TGTGCCAGCAGTGTAGTAGGGGCTGGTGGCACTGAAGCTTTCTTT
-,TRBJ2-1,-,TRBV7-3,CASSLIAAGVNEQFF,TGTGCCAGCAGCTTAATTGCGGCAGGGGTCAATGAGCAGTTCTTC
-,TRBJ2-1,-,TRBV14,CASSQDYREQFF,TGTGCCAGCAGCCAAGATTACAGAGAGCAGTTCTTC
-,TRBJ2-7,-,TRBV15,CATSRGGQVSSYEQYF,TGTGCCACCAGCAGAGGAGGGCAGGTGAGCTCCTACGAGCAGTACTTC
-,TRBJ1-4,TRBD1,TRBV6-1,CASRRSGTGNEKLFF,TGTGCCAGCAGGCGATCCGGGACAGGGAATGAAAAACTGTTTTTT
-,TRBJ2-7,-,TRBV6-1,CASRVQGGYEQYF,TGTGCCAGCAGAGTCCAGGGGGGCTACGAGCAGTACTTC
once,TRBJ1-5,-,TRBV28,CASSPAGRDSNQPQHF,TGTGCCAGCAGTCCCGCCGGACGGGATAGCAATCAGCCCCAGCATTTT
-,TRBJ2-5,-,TRBV6-1,CASRKTERETQYF,TGTGCCAGCAGAAAAACAGAGAGAGAGACCCAGTACTTC
-,TRBJ1-2,-,TRBV5-6,CASSSVGQPYGYTF,TGTGCCAGCAGCTCTGTGGGGCAGCCGTATGGCTACACCTTC
-,TRBJ1-1,TRBD1,TRBV4-3,CASSQKKVGYTGERRNTEAFF,TGCGCCAGCAGCCAAAAAAAAGTGGGTTATACAGGGGAAAGGAGGAACACTGAAGCTTTCTTT
-,TRBJ1-2,-,TRBV10-2,CASSVWRSEGYTF,TGCGCCAGCAGTGTATGGAGATCCGAGGGCTACACCTTC
few,TRBJ1-5,-,TRBV27,CASSKQGLSNQPQHF,TGTGCCAGCAGTAAACAGGGTTTGAGCAATCAGCCCCAGCATTTT
-,TRBJ2-7,TRBD2,TRBV7-2,CASSQGLADSYEQYF,TGTGCCAGCAGCCAGGGACTAGCGGACTCCTACGAGCAGTACTTC
-,TRBJ1-4,TRBD1,TRBV10-3,CAISAGRQGAPEKLFF,TGTGCCATCAGCGCAGGGCGACAGGGGGCGCCTGAAAAACTGTTTTTT
few,TRBJ2-2,TRBD1,TRBV2,CASSRDRGPGSMVGELFF,TGTGCCAGCAGTAGGGACAGGGGTCCCGGGAGTATGGTCGGGGAGCTGTTTTTT
-,TRBJ1-2,-,TRBV2,CASSERGAHGYTF,TGTGCCAGCAGTGAACGGGGGGCGCATGGCTACACCTTC
once,TRBJ1-1,-,TRBV21-1,CASLKVWGQPSGWMNTEAFF,TGTGCCAGCTTAAAGGTGTGGGGACAGCCCAGCGGTTGGATGAACACTGAAGCTTTCTTT
-,TRBJ1-1,-,TRBV16,CASSQSVGGLNTEAFF,TGTGCCAGCAGCCAATCCGTCGGCGGGTTGAACACTGAAGCTTTCTTT
-,TRBJ2-5,TRBD2,TRBV5-1,CASSKGLAGGLETQYF,TGCGCCAGCAGCAAGGGACTAGCGGGAGGGCTGGAGACCCAGTACTTC
-,TRBJ1-2,-,TRBV27,CASSGKTGPNYGYTF,TGTGCCAGCAGTGGTAAGACAGGCCCCAACTATGGCTACACCTTC
-,TRBJ1-6,TRBD1,TRBV6-1,CASSREQGWSPLHF,TGTGCCAGCAGCCGCGAACAGGGGTGGTCACCCCTCCACTTT
-,TRBJ2-7,-,TRBV6-5,CASSRGLSSGNEQYF,TGTGCCAGCAGCCGGGGACTTAGTTCGGGGAACGAGCAGTACTTC
-,TRBJ2-5,-,TRBV5-4,CASSSPTSQETQYF,TGTGCCAGCAGCTCTCCGACTAGTCAAGAGACCCAGTACTTC
-,TRBJ1-2,TRBD1,TRBV27,CASSFRDRGRDGYTF,TGTGCCAGCAGTTTCCGGGACAGGGGGCGCGATGGCTACACCTTC
few,TRBJ1-4,-,TRBV10-3,CAISESGGAGEKLFF,TGTGCCATCAGTGAGTCTGGGGGGGCTGGGGAAAAACTGTTTTTT
-,TRBJ2-7,-,TRBV18,CASSPFGDSPYEQYF,TGTGCCAGCTCACCCTTCGGGGACTCCCCCTACGAGCAGTACTTC
many,TRBJ2-1,-,TRBV2,CASSEAQGIGEQFF,TGTGCCAGCAGTGAAGCCCAGGGGATCGGCGAGCAGTTCTTC
few,TRBJ2-3,TRBD2,TRBV15,CATSSSGRRSDTQYF,TGTGCCACCAGCAGTAGCGGGAGGAGGTCAGATACGCAGTATTTT
-,TRBJ1-5,-,TRBV21-1,CASQSGGWMLRNQPQHF,TGTGCCAGCCAGTCAGGGGGCTGGATGTTACGCAACCAGCCCCAGCATTTT
-,TRBJ2-7,TRBD1,TRBV7-2,CASSLNAAGGYEQYF,TGTGCCAGCAGCTTAAATGCTGCAGGGGGCTACGAGCAGTACTTC
once,TRBJ1-1,-,TRBV11-3,CASSLGTVTEAFF,TGTGCCAGCAGCTTAGGGACTGTCACTGAAGCTTTCTTT
-,TRBJ1-5,-,TRBV27,CASSLSRRGNQPQHF,TGTGCCAGCAGTTTATCGCGGCGGGGCAATCAGCCCCAGCATTTT
-,TRBJ2-7,TRBD1,TRBV6-6,CASSLAGGNEQYF,TGTGCCAGCAGTCTAGCAGGGGGCAACGAGCAGTACTTC
once,TRBJ2-5,-,TRBV25-1,CASSEYLSPNARKETQYF,TGTGCCAGCAGTGAATATCTGTCCCCTAACGCAAGAAAAGAGACCCAGTACTTC
-,TRBJ2-5,TRBD2,TRBV9,CASSVVSGTSGETQYF,TGTGCCAGCAGCGTAGTTTCCGGGACTAGCGGGGAGACCCAGTACTTC
-,TRBJ2-3,TRBD1,TRBV7-9,CASSSTGQSTDTQYF,TGTGCCAGCAGCTCGACGGGACAGAGCACAGATACGCAGTATTTT
-,TRBJ2-1,TRBD1,TRBV19,CASTGTGGNEQFF,TGTGCCAGTACCGGGACAGGGGGTAATGAGCAGTTCTTC
-,TRBJ1-2,-,TRBV28,CASSPSSVEANYGYTF,TGTGCCAGCAGCCCTAGTAGTGTCGAGGCTAACTATGGCTACACCTTC
-,TRBJ2-7,-,TRBV4-3,CASSQDPKTSRMGYEQYF,TGCGCCAGCAGCCAGGATCCTAAAACCTCTAGGATGGGCTACGAGCAGTACTTC
few,TRBJ2-2,-,TRBV6-5,CASKSGGTGELFF,TGTGCCAGCAAGTCCGGAGGCACCGGGGAGCTGTTTTTT